Below are 6 T cell receptor beta chains sequenced from a single sample in a study of blood T cell repertoires in COVID-19. Only in-frame clones appear in the TCRdb table, and some are missing; sequencing was by immunoSEQ multiplex PCR. The sample shows about 72,000 clones, about four fifths of them seen only once. Sequencing was done on a sample of peripheral blood. These receptors were collected from a human donor in a cohort sampled during active COVID-19.

The DNA for the CDR3 is TGTGCCAGTAGGAGCGGGGGGGCCGGGAATGAGCAGTTCTTC. Protein sequence: CASRSGGAGNEQFF. The gene calls are TRBV19 and TRBJ2-1; 10 nucleotides line up with TRBD2. The CDR3 sequence is 14 residues long. Trimming at V came to 6 bases and at J to 7 bases, leaving 6 bases not matched to a gene. Germline assignment: CDR1 LNHDA and CDR2 SQIVND (reference sequence).

This chain joins TRBV7-9 and TRBJ1-4; weak D call: TRBD1 (6 bases). The CDR3 is 14 amino acids. V lost 1 base and J 7 bases, leaving 10 bases between the germline ends. Germline V lookup: CDR1 SEHNR, CDR2 FQNEAQ (reference sequence). CDR3: CASSLDRVPEKLFF. CDR3 nucleotides: TGTGCCAGCAGCTTAGACAGGGTGCCTGAAAAACTGTTTTTT.

This CDR3 reads CASSAGWNTEAFF. CDR3 bases: TGTGCCAGCAGCGCAGGGTGGAACACTGAAGCTTTCTTT. The chain employs TRBV6-5 and TRBJ1-1; the D gene is possibly TRBD1 (5 bases). V lost 6 bases and J lost 1, with 9 bases in between. Germline V gene data show CDR1 as MNHEY and CDR2 as SVGAGI. CDR3 length: 13 residues.

This chain's CDR3 is CASSPGQGRPQHF. The CDR3 bases are TGTGCCAGCAGCCCCGGACAGGGCCGGCCCCAGCATTTT. The rearrangement joins TRBV12-3 or TRBV12-4 to TRBJ1-5; 8 nucleotides agree with TRBD1. The CDR3 runs 13 residues. After removal of 6 bases from V and 9 bases from J, the junction contained 7 bases not matched to a gene.

V usage is TRBV6-2 or TRBV6-3 and J usage is TRBJ2-7; D perhaps matches TRBD1 (6 bases). Germline lookup yields CDR1 MNHEY and CDR2 SVGEGT. The CDR3 extends over 14 amino acids. V lost 2 bases, J lost 6 bases, and 14 bases lay in between. The DNA of the CDR3 is TGTGCCAGCAGTTACCGAAACAGGGTCCCCGAGCAGTACTTC. Translated, it gives CASSYRNRVPEQYF.

The rearrangement joins TRBV9 to TRBJ2-2; TRBD1 is a possible D gene (5 bases). Looked up from germline, CDR1 is SGDLS and CDR2 is YYNGEE. The CDR3 length is 15 residues. The V gene lost 1 base and the J gene lost 4 bases, with 11 bases spanning the gap. CDR3 bases: TGTGCCAGCAGCGTAAACCTCAGGGCCACCGGGGAGCTGTTTTTT. This encodes CASSVNLRATGELFF.